The next 13 T cell receptor beta chains were all read from a single sample in a study of blood T cells in healthy people across ages. Using a J-beta primer mix together with a sample-barcoded 5' primer, a second PCR was run for about 6 to 12 cycles. TCRdb recomputed calls from the 5' RACE reads with MiXCR, one row per CDR3 protein. The repertoire holds about 1.4 million distinct CDR3 sequences, with 59% as singletons. Source material: blood. All receptors derive from a man younger than 30 in good health.

This clonotype was picked up one time. The chain employs TRBV4-3 and TRBJ1-2, with TRBD1 identical over 11 bases. CDR1 and CDR2 (germline): LGHNA, YSLEER. The CDR3 covers 18 residues. J lost 8 bases, V lost 0 bases, and 14 bases had no gene match. The CDR3 coding sequence is TGCGCCAGCAGCCAAGAGGGGCTAGGGACAGGGGGTGCTTGGGGCTACACCTTC. This gives the protein CASSQEGLGTGGAWGYTF.

J is TRBJ2-3 and V is TRBV7-9; weak D call: TRBD2 (6 bases). The V and J ends lost 5 bases and 4 bases respectively, with 16 bases between them. Germline values: CDR1 SEHNR, CDR2 FQNEAQ (reference sequence). This CDR3 has 15 amino acids. As DNA, the CDR3 is TGTGCCAGCAGCGGAGACAGCGGGCCAGCAGATACGCAGTATTTT. Its protein product is CASSGDSGPADTQYF.

The chain carries TRBV29-1 and TRBJ2-1; D possibly matches TRBD1 or TRBD2 (5 bases each). Germline CDR1 and CDR2: SQVTM and ANQGSEA. V was trimmed by 6 bases and J by 3 bases, leaving 15 bases between them. The CDR3 is 14 amino acids. The CDR3 region is CSVAPGRDYNEQFF. CDR3 sequence (DNA): TGCAGCGTAGCCCCGGGACGGGACTACAATGAGCAGTTCTTC.

This clonotype showed up just a few times. J is TRBJ2-1 and V is TRBV2; 9 bases map to TRBD2. Looked up from germline, CDR1 is SNHLY and CDR2 is FYNNEI. This CDR3 region has 14 residues. The trim removed 10 bases at V and 5 bases at J, leaving 9 bases unmatched. CDR3 in DNA: TGTGCCACCGTCGGGGGCGGGAGGGACAATGAGCAGTTCTTC. Amino acids: CATVGGGRDNEQFF. Drawing the rest from reference TRBV2 and TRBJ2-1, the complete variable domain is EPEVTQTPSHQVTQMGQEVILRCVPISNHLYFYWYRQILGQKVEFLVSFYNNEISEKSEIFDDQFSVERPDGSNFTLKIRSTKLEDSAMYFCATVGGGRDNEQFFGPGTRLTVL.

The chain uses TRBV28 and TRBJ2-1; D is uncertain. CDR3 size: 16 residues. Germline lookup yields CDR1 MDHEN and CDR2 SYDVKM. V was shortened by 5 bases and J by 3 bases, with 17 bases between the two germline ends. CDR3 protein: CASSPYTATGYNEQFF. CDR3 sequence (DNA): TGTGCCAGCAGTCCCTATACAGCGACGGGCTACAATGAGCAGTTCTTC. The complete variable domain, with remaining parts taken from reference TRBV28 and TRBJ2-1, reads DVKVTQSSRYLVKRTGEKVFLECVQDMDHENMFWYRQDPGLGLRLIYFSYDVKMKEKGDIPEGYSVSREKKERFSLILESASTNQTSMYLCASSPYTATGYNEQFFGPGTRLTVL.

The chain uses TRBV2 and TRBJ2-3; D is undetermined. The CDR3 spans 14 residues. The germline V gene has CDR1 SNHLY and CDR2 FYNNEI. V was clipped by 2 bases and J by 4 bases, with 10 bases between them. The CDR3 nucleotides are TGTGCCAGCAGTGAACCTAGAGGAGCAGATACGCAGTATTTT. It yields the protein CASSEPRGADTQYF.

The chain has TRBV12-3 or TRBV12-4 and TRBJ1-4, with 9 bases lining up with TRBD1. Trimming at V came to 6 bases and at J to 12 bases, leaving 5 bases not matched to a gene. This CDR3 region has 12 residues. The CDR3 reads CASRPRDRELFF. In DNA form, the CDR3 reads TGTGCCAGCAGACCCCGGGACAGGGAACTGTTTTTT.

J is TRBJ2-3 and V is TRBV21-1. TRBV21-1 is shown as a pseudogene. This CDR3 is 17 amino acids long. CDR3 DNA sequence: TGTGCCAGCAGCAAAGCTGGCAGGAGAACTAGCACAGATACGCAGTATTTT. It is translated as CASSKAGRRTSTDTQYF.

This clonotype was detected a few times. The rearrangement uses TRBV29-1 and TRBJ2-2; unclear D gene. Trimming removed 7 bases at V and 2 bases at J, with 17 bases between. Germline CDR1 SQVTM, CDR2 ANQGSEA. The CDR3 consists of 15 residues. The CDR3 loop is CSASEVQTNTGELFF. DNA for the CDR3: TGCAGCGCCTCAGAAGTACAGACTAACACCGGGGAGCTGTTTTTT.

This chain uses TRBV27 with TRBJ2-1, with D unclear. CDR1 and CDR2 from the germline V gene are MNHEY and SMNVEV (reference sequence). Trimming took 6 bases from V and 13 from J, leaving 13 bases between them. The CDR3 totals 11 residues. This CDR3 reads CASRSQLVQFF. The CDR3 DNA reads as TGTGCCAGCAGGAGCCAGCTCGTTCAGTTCTTC.

J is TRBJ1-1 and V is TRBV20-1; TRBD1 is a possible D gene (5 bases). Germline lookup yields CDR1 DFQATT and CDR2 SNEGSKA (reference sequence). This CDR3 has 13 amino acids. V lost 5 bases and J 4 bases, leaving 14 bases between the germline ends. The CDR3 protein is CSAEPPGSTEAFF. The CDR3, as DNA: TGCAGTGCTGAACCGCCAGGGTCCACTGAAGCTTTCTTT.

The chain couples TRBV6-6 to TRBJ2-5, with TRBD1 matching over 9 bases. With the DNA end fitting TRBJ2-7 better, the J assignment may be wrong. The CDR3 has 15 residues. Per germline, CDR1 MNHNY and CDR2 SVGAGI (reference sequence). CDR3 sequence reads: CASTPSRDRAYEQYF. As DNA, the CDR3 is TGTGCCAGCACCCCTAGCCGGGACAGGGCTTACGAGCAGTACTTC.

This clonotype showed up just once. This chain joins TRBV7-9 and TRBJ2-4; D remains unclear. The last part of the DNA fits TRBJ2-7 better; the J call may be wrong. The CDR3 has 13 residues. Germline CDR1 and CDR2: SEHNR and FQNEAQ (reference sequence). The CDR3 coding sequence is TGTGCCAGCAGCTTATGGCAGGATGGCGAGCAGTACTTC. It specifies CASSLWQDGEQYF.